One and the same sample provided the 29 T cell receptor beta chains below, sequenced in a study of cytomegalovirus exposure and HLA in healthy donors. Use of 60 Vbeta and 13 Jbeta primers characterized the PCR. TCRdb keeps only in-frame clones here, not all; method: immunoSEQ multiplex PCR. The sample lists 170,000 or so clones, 79% occurring once. The sequenced sample consisted of PBMCs. These receptor sequences come from a woman aged 40 to 50 in good health and CMV-seronegative.

The rearrangement links TRBV27 to TRBJ1-2; TRBD1 agrees at 7 bases. After removal of 4 bases from V and 4 bases from J, the junction contained 9 bases not matched to a gene. The CDR3 is made up of 15 amino acids. Germline V lookup: CDR1 MNHEY, CDR2 SMNVEV (reference sequence). The CDR3 sequence: CASSSRGHRSYGYTF. The CDR3 nucleotides read TGTGCCAGCAGTTCTAGGGGGCATCGGAGCTATGGCTACACCTTC.

The rearrangement joins TRBV11-2 to TRBJ1-1; D gene ambiguous. The CDR3 spans 14 residues. V lost 7 bases to trimming and J lost 6 bases, with 18 bases between them. The germline V gene encodes CDR1 SGHAT and CDR2 FQNNGV. CDR3 coding DNA: TGTGCCAGCACCAAGTCGATCCTGGACTCTGAAGCTTTCTTT. It codes for CASTKSILDSEAFF.

This chain connects TRBV9 to TRBJ2-3; 9 nucleotides agree with TRBD1. Trimming took 4 bases from V and 1 from J; bases not matched to a gene: 7. From germline, CDR1 is SGDLS and CDR2 YYNGEE. CDR3 size: 16 residues. CDR3: CASSQDRGRGTDTQYF. CDR3 DNA: TGTGCCAGCAGCCAAGACAGGGGGAGAGGCACAGATACGCAGTATTTT.

V is TRBV4-1 and J is TRBJ1-3; TRBD1 agrees at 10 bases. The germline CDR1 and CDR2 sequences are MGHRA and YSYEKL. V was pared by 1 base and J by 3 bases, with 6 bases of the junction left unmatched. The CDR3 is 17 residues long. The CDR3, as DNA: TGCGCCAGCAGCCAAGCGACGGACAGGGGGGATGGAAACACCATATATTTT. This codes for CASSQATDRGDGNTIYF.

The V gene is TRBV5-6, the J gene TRBJ2-1; TRBD2 agrees at 8 bases. From germline, CDR1 is SGHDT and CDR2 YYEEEE. This CDR3 is built from 15 residues. Unmatched junction bases numbered 11, after V lost 4 bases and J lost 8 bases. CDR3 loop: CASSPTGLGGDEQFF. CDR3 DNA sequence: TGTGCCAGCAGCCCCACGGGACTAGGCGGCGATGAGCAGTTCTTC.

The chain has TRBV7-9 and TRBJ2-3; D ambiguous. Germline V gene data show CDR1 as SEHNR and CDR2 as FQNEAQ (reference sequence). This CDR3 contains 14 residues. Trimming stripped 1 base from V and 6 bases from J, with 11 bases between. The CDR3 protein is CASSLGGLMDTQYF. Written as DNA, the CDR3 is TGTGCCAGCAGCTTAGGCGGCTTGATGGATACGCAGTATTTT.

The chain has TRBV28 and TRBJ2-3, with TRBD1 as a possible D gene (6 bases). The V end was cut by 3 bases, the J end by 5 bases, with 15 bases between. CDR1 is MDHEN, CDR2 SYDVKM, per germline. The CDR3 loop spans 15 amino acids. The CDR3 reads CASSFAGVVGDTQYF. For the CDR3, the DNA is TGTGCCAGCAGTTTCGCAGGGGTAGTGGGAGATACGCAGTATTTT.

The chain links TRBV19 to TRBJ1-5; D is perhaps TRBD1 (5 bases). The CDR3 is 16 residues long. Trimming left V 3 bases short and J 3 bases short, with 15 bases between. The germline V gene has CDR1 LNHDA and CDR2 SQIVND (reference sequence). The CDR3 DNA is TGTGCCAGTAGTATCTCCGCAAGACAGTCCAATCAGCCCCAGCATTTT. Protein product: CASSISARQSNQPQHF.

The V gene is TRBV7-9, the J gene TRBJ1-1; D is perhaps TRBD1 (5 bases). Trimming took 1 base from V and 4 from J, leaving 13 bases between them. This CDR3 has 15 residues. Per germline, CDR1 SEHNR and CDR2 FQNEAQ (reference sequence). The CDR3 here is CASSLVGGYSTEAFF. CDR3 nucleotides: TGTGCCAGCAGCTTAGTGGGGGGTTATAGCACTGAAGCTTTCTTT.

The chain combines TRBV28 with TRBJ1-5, with D possibly TRBD1 on 6 matching bases. The CDR3 has 15 amino acids. The germline V gene has CDR1 MDHEN and CDR2 SYDVKM. V lost 6 bases and J 1 base, leaving 13 bases between the germline ends. The CDR3 DNA reads as TGTGCCAGCAGAGAACAGGGAAGAAGCAATCAGCCCCAGCATTTT. Amino acid sequence: CASREQGRSNQPQHF.

The chain is built from TRBV2 and TRBJ2-7, with 10 bases fitting TRBD2. V was pared by 7 bases and J by 2 bases, with 14 bases of the junction left unmatched. Looked up from germline, CDR1 is SNHLY and CDR2 is FYNNEI. The length of the CDR3 is 17 residues. The CDR3 spells CASKSGGSGGVAYEQYF. The CDR3 nucleotides are TGTGCCAGCAAAAGTGGTGGAAGCGGGGGGGTTGCCTACGAGCAGTACTTC.

This chain joins TRBV5-1 and TRBJ1-2, with a tentative D call TRBD1 (5 bases). Germline V gives CDR1 SGHRS, CDR2 YFSETQ. The CDR3 consists of 12 residues. Trimming pared 5 bases from V and 2 bases from J, leaving 7 bases between. CDR3 nucleotides: TGCGCCAGCAGGGAGGGGAACTATGGCTACACCTTC. Translation: CASREGNYGYTF.

A few counts support this clone. This rearrangement joins TRBV4-3 to TRBJ1-2; possible D gene TRBD1, 5 bases. This CDR3 spans 14 amino acids. The germline gives CDR1 LGHNA, CDR2 YSLEER. Between the trimmed V and J ends, which lost 1 base and 4 bases, there was a span of 10 bases. CDR3 nucleotide sequence: TGCGCCAGCAGCCAAGCCCGGGGGGGCTATGGCTACACCTTC. Translating it yields CASSQARGGYGYTF.

The genes are TRBV5-8 and TRBJ2-5; D gene unclear. The V gene lost 0 bases and the J gene lost 4 bases, with 10 bases spanning the gap. The germline gives CDR1 SGHTS, CDR2 YDEGEE. The CDR3 has 14 amino acids. The CDR3, as DNA: TGTGCCAGCAGCTTGGGGGTGTCGGGAGAGACCCAGTACTTC. Its translation: CASSLGVSGETQYF.

This chain links TRBV7-9 with TRBJ1-2; no definite D call. Between the trimmed V and J ends, which lost 8 bases and 6 bases, there was a span of 13 bases. This CDR3 has 12 amino acids. Germline V gene data show CDR1 as SEHNR and CDR2 as FQNEAQ (reference sequence). As DNA, the CDR3 is TGTGCCAGCGCTGCCTCCACGGATGGCTACACCTTC. This sequence encodes CASAASTDGYTF.

The chain carries TRBV5-1 and TRBJ2-1, with 9 bases identical to TRBD2. This CDR3 comprises 16 residues. V shed 0 bases, J shed 2 bases, and the junction held 3 bases outside the gene matches. Per the germline V gene, CDR1 is SGHRS and CDR2 is YFSETQ. The CDR3 nucleotides read TGCGCCAGCAGCTTGGTGGCTAGCGGGACCTACAATGAGCAGTTCTTC. Its translation is CASSLVASGTYNEQFF.

V usage is TRBV19 and J usage is TRBJ2-6, with TRBD1 matching over 10 bases. This CDR3 is 17 amino acids long. The germline V gene has CDR1 LNHDA and CDR2 SQIVND (reference sequence). Losses at the gene ends were 6 bases for V and 0 bases for J; bases not matched to a gene: 5. CDR3: CASSPGQGFSGANVLTF. As DNA, the CDR3 is TGTGCCAGTAGCCCGGGACAGGGGTTCTCTGGGGCCAACGTCCTGACTTTC.

The chain links TRBV19 to TRBJ1-4; perhaps TRBD1 as D (5 bases). Germline V gene sequence: CDR1 LNHDA, CDR2 SQIVND (reference sequence). This CDR3 has 14 residues. The V end was cut by 3 bases, the J end by 8 bases, with 13 bases between. Here the CDR3 reads CASSIPGYSEKLFF. CDR3 nucleotides: TGTGCCAGTAGTATCCCAGGGTATAGCGAAAAACTGTTTTTT.

The rearrangement uses TRBV15 and TRBJ1-3; a weak D match, TRBD1 (6 bases). The germline V gene has CDR1 LNHNV and CDR2 YYDKDF (reference sequence). The CDR3 contains 16 residues. Trimming shortened V by 0 bases and J by 3 bases, and 12 bases separated the two germline ends. The CDR3 protein is CATSREATGIGNTIYF. In DNA, the CDR3 is TGTGCCACCAGCAGAGAGGCAACAGGGATTGGAAACACCATATATTTT. Looking up the rest from reference TRBV15 and TRBJ1-3 gives the full variable domain: DAMVIQNPRYQVTQFGKPVTLSCSQTLNHNVMYWYQQKSSQAPKLLFHYYDKDFNNEADTPDNFQSRRPNTSFCFLDIRSPGLGDTAMYLCATSREATGIGNTIYFGEGSWLTVV.

This clone was found once. The genes are TRBV7-2 and TRBJ2-2, with 11 bases aligning to TRBD2. The CDR3 contains 16 residues. V lost 1 base and J lost 7; bases outside the gene matches: 5. The germline CDR1 and CDR2 sequences are SGHTA and FQGNSA. The CDR3 protein is CASSLGLSGRGGELFF. CDR3 in DNA: TGTGCCAGCAGCTTAGGTCTTAGCGGGAGGGGCGGGGAGCTGTTTTTT.

This chain links TRBV18 with TRBJ2-1, with D possibly being TRBD1 (6 bases). CDR3 length equals 12 residues. V dropped 1 base and J dropped 13 bases, with 11 bases sitting between them. Germline lookup yields CDR1 KGHSH and CDR2 LQKENI. CDR3 amino acids: CASSPLGGGQFF. CDR3 in DNA: TGTGCCAGCTCACCACTAGGGGGTGGTCAGTTCTTC. Combining the CDR3 with reference TRBV18 and TRBJ2-1 gives the whole variable domain NAGVMQNPRHLVRRRGQEARLRCSPMKGHSHVYWYRQLPEEGLKFMVYLQKENIIDESGMPKERFSAEFPKEGPSILRIQQVVRGDSAAYFCASSPLGGGQFFGPGTRLTVL.

The rearrangement links TRBV5-1 to TRBJ2-5; 12 nucleotides match TRBD2. Germline loops: CDR1 SGHRS, CDR2 YFSETQ. There are 15 residues in the CDR3. The J segment lost 5 bases and the V segment lost 2 bases, leaving 4 bases of the junction unmatched. CDR3 in DNA: TGCGCCAGCAGCTTCTCTAGCGGGAGGGAGGAGACCCAGTACTTC. This sequence encodes CASSFSSGREETQYF.

In nucleotides, the CDR3 is TGTGCCAGCAGCTTGGGCCTTCTAGCGGGAGGCCCGCCCCTCGAGCAGTACTTC. Protein: CASSLGLLAGGPPLEQYF. This chain joins TRBV5-4 and TRBJ2-7; 11 bases fit TRBD2. J was trimmed by 6 bases and V by 0 bases; bases with no gene match: 14. The CDR3 spans 18 residues. CDR1 and CDR2 (germline): SGHNT, YYREEE (reference sequence).

J is TRBJ2-1 and V is TRBV7-9; 8 bases are a match to TRBD2. Germline CDR1 reads SEHNR; CDR2 reads FQNEAQ (reference sequence). The V and J ends lost 5 bases and 4 bases, in that order; junction bases with no gene match: 7. The CDR3 runs 15 residues. The CDR3 DNA reads TGTGCCAGCAGCGATTCGACTAGCGTGTACAATGAGCAGTTCTTC. Residues: CASSDSTSVYNEQFF.

The chain is built from TRBV2 and TRBJ1-5; D perhaps matches TRBD1 (6 bases). The CDR3 loop spans 14 amino acids. Germline assignment: CDR1 SNHLY and CDR2 FYNNEI. V was clipped by 7 bases and J by 4 bases, with 14 bases between them. This chain's CDR3 is CASIVDRSNQPQHF. The CDR3 DNA follows: TGTGCCAGCATCGTCGACAGGAGTAATCAGCCCCAGCATTTT.

J is TRBJ1-1 and V is TRBV11-2, with D unclear. The CDR3 is made up of 14 amino acids. V lost 6 bases and J lost 3, with 14 bases in between. CDR1 is SGHAT, CDR2 FQNNGV, per germline. The CDR3 DNA is TGTGCCAGCAGATCCTACCGGGGATACACTGAAGCTTTCTTT. This translates into CASRSYRGYTEAFF.

V is TRBV19 and J is TRBJ2-5; 7 positions match TRBD1. In germline, CDR1 is LNHDA, CDR2 SQIVND (reference sequence). This CDR3 region has 14 residues. J gave up 1 base and V 6 bases, and 5 bases lay outside the gene matches. The CDR3 DNA reads as TGTGCCAGTAGGGGACAGCTGAGCCAAGAGACCCAGTACTTC. Residues: CASRGQLSQETQYF.

V and J are TRBV7-6 and TRBJ1-2; unclear D gene. The CDR3 sequence is 15 residues long. Germline V gene sequence: CDR1 SGHVS, CDR2 FNYEAQ. The germline V and J ends were trimmed by 1 base and 4 bases, with 13 bases remaining between them. This chain's CDR3 is CASSLDSGFSYGYTF. DNA of the CDR3: TGTGCCAGCAGCTTAGATTCGGGGTTTAGCTATGGCTACACCTTC. The complete variable domain, with remaining parts taken from reference TRBV7-6 and TRBJ1-2, reads GAGVSQSPRYKVTKRGQDVALRCDPISGHVSLYWYRQALGQGPEFLTYFNYEAQQDKSGLPNDRFSAERPEGSISTLTIQRTEQRDSAMYRCASSLDSGFSYGYTFGSGTRLTVV.

This rearrangement joins TRBV27 to TRBJ2-7; 7 nucleotides match TRBD2. Germline trimming cut 6 bases from V and 3 bases from J; bases unmatched to any gene: 14. From germline, CDR1 is MNHEY and CDR2 SMNVEV (reference sequence). The CDR3 sequence is 16 residues long. The CDR3 nucleotides read TGTGCCAGCAGCCTTTTTACAAGCGGGAAGGGCTACGAGCAGTACTTC. It codes for CASSLFTSGKGYEQYF.